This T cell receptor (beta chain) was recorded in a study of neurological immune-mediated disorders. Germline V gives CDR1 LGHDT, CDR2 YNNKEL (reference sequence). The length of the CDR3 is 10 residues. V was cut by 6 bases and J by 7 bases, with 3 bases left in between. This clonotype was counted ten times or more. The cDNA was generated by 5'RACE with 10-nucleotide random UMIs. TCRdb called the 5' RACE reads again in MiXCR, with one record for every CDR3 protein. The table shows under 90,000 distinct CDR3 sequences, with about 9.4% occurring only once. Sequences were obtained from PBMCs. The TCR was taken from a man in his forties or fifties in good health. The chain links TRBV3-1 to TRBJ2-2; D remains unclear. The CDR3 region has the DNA TGTGCCAGCAGACGCGGGGAGCTGTTTTTT. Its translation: CASRRGELFF.